This T cell receptor (beta chain) was sequenced for a study of cytomegalovirus exposure and HLA in healthy donors. Study outcomes and limitations: Presence/absence comparisons presumed near-even sequencing depth among donors. Among the most significant clusters, several appeared linked to common viral pathogens in a later analysis.

Primers included in the PCR were 60 Vbeta and 13 Jbeta primers. Assay: immunoSEQ multiplex PCR; the TCRdb copy retains only in-frame clones and omits some. The sample shows some 89,000 clones, around 81% of them seen only once. The donors were healthy bone marrow donors. This clone occurred once. Its antigen is unknown. The trim removed 1 base at V and 4 bases at J, leaving 7 bases unmatched. Germline V gene lookup returns CDR1 WNHNN and CDR2 SYGVQD (reference sequence). This CDR3 is built from 17 residues. Sequences were obtained from PBMCs. The origin of this receptor is a woman under 40 in good health and CMV-seronegative. The chain is built from TRBV10-1 and TRBJ2-1; 10 nucleotides line up with TRBD2. The CDR3: CASSELAGGKGYNEQFF. The DNA for the CDR3 is TGCGCCAGCAGTGAGTTAGCGGGAGGAAAAGGGTACAATGAGCAGTTCTTC.